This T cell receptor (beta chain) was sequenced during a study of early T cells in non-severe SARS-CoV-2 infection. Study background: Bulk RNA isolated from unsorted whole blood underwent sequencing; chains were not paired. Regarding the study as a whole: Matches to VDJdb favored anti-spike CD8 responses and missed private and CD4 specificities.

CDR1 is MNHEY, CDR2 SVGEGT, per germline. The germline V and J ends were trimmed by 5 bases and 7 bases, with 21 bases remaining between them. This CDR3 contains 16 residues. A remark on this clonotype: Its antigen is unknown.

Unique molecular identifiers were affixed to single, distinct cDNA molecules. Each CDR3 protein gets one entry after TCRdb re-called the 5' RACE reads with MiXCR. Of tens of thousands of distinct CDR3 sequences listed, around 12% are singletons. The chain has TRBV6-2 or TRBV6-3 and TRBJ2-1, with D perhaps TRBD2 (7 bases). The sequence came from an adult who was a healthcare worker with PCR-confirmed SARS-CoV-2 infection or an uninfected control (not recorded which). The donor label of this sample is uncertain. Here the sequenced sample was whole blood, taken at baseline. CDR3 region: CASSPQGRGNMNEQFF. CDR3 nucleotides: TGTGCCAGCAGTCCCCAGGGGAGGGGTAATATGAATGAGCAGTTCTTC.